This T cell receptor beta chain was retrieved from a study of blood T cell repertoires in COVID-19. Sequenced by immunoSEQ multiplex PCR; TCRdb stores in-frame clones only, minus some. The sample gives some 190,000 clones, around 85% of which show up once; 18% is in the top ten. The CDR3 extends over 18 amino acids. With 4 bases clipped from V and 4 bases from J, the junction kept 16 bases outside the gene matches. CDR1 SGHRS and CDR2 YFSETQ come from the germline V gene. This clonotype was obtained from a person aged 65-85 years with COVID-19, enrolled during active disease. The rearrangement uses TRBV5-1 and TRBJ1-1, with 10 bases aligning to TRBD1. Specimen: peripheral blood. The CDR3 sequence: CASSPGTGVGGLVTEAFF. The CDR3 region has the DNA TGCGCCAGCAGCCCCGGGACAGGGGTTGGTGGCTTGGTCACTGAAGCTTTCTTT.